This T cell receptor beta chain stems from a study of immune cell composition in non-small cell lung cancer (dated by TCRdb to about 2017). As for the study more broadly: Histologic subtype, mostly lung adenocarcinoma or squamous cell carcinoma, was determined with H&E together with p63, CK5, Napsin A and TTF-1 immunohistochemistry. The subtype comparisons left out several tumour specimens with TCR-beta data because those specimens were rare histological subtypes. Adaptive Biotechnologies TCR-beta sequencing was carried out on a few dozen paired NSCLC tumour and non-adjacent lung specimens, as well as on over 20 tumour-only specimens. For supplementary cohort #1, made up of about nine lung adenocarcinoma cases, paired tumour/lung TCR-beta sequencing was done and TIL populations were generated so that tumour reactivity could be assessed.

Genomic DNA was extracted with the QIAamp DNA kit from frozen aliquots of unsorted single-cell suspensions. Tumour samples were surgically resected non-small cell lung cancer tissue. Tissues arrived within 2 hours after resection and were immediately processed into single-cell suspensions. Tissue was mechanically dissociated and enzymatically digested with DNase I, collagenase I and hyaluronidase for about 30 minutes at 37 °C, then filtered and RBC-lysed. A two-step multiplex PCR amplified TCR-beta CDR3 regions from genomic DNA, and the second step of the PCR added Illumina-compatible adaptors. TCR-beta immunosequencing was performed on an Illumina platform as a commercial immunoSEQ service. Per the authors' processing: Repertoires were described by productive clonality and by Top 10 Clones, which is the percentage of T-cell templates coming from the ten most frequent sequences. Productive clonality ranged from 0 to 1, with 1 indicating a monoclonal population. Sequences comprising at least 0.1% of tumour T-cell templates but absent from matched non-adjacent lung were defined as tumour-associated clones and were identified via log10 scatter plots. Analyses were done in GraphPad Prism7 and R, with Student's t-tests for two-group comparisons, ANOVA for stages, and linear regression for relationships. TCRdb stores this immuneACCESS table with in-frame sequences only. Part of the clones is absent; in the studies checked, under half of the shortfall reflects unresolved V genes, and no reason is known for the rest. The DNA was the basis for D and trimming; V, J and clone size are from that table. The sample records roughly 3,100 clones, roughly 82% of which are singletons. Together, the top ten hold 7.5% to 9% of the sample.

Points on this clone: It has no known antigen specificity. One base away there is no much larger clone; base qualities are not given.

Here is what the overall study found, with its caveats: In about nine adenocarcinoma cases, a strong correlation was found between maximal tumour-associated clone frequency and TIL tumour reactivity, whereas no such correlation was found between overall clonality and TIL tumour reactivity. Compared with lung adenocarcinoma tumours, lung squamous cell carcinoma showed significantly higher Top 10 clone scores and productive clonality. Tumour-associated clones >0.5% occurred in nearly half of NSCLC cases: approximately 33% of adenocarcinomas versus around three quarters of squamous carcinomas. No significant correlation was found between tumour TCR-beta clonality and smoking pack-years. The reactivity cohort was only about nine cases, and tumour-reactive clones were not shown to share sequences with the dominant in vivo tumour-associated clones.

CDR1 SQVTM and CDR2 ANQGSEA were looked up in the germline V gene. Its CDR3 holds 14 amino acids, cysteine through phenylalanine. Only CDR3 DNA is held: 42 bases, read in frame from base 1. At the junction V is shortened by 5 bases and J by 0 bases, with 14 bases in between. This TCR derives from a human donor with non-small cell lung cancer. Sequenced: lung tumor tissue. The V and J genes are TRBV29-1 and TRBJ2-7; the D gene cannot be resolved reliably. CDR3 loop: CSVLTTKSSYEQYF. The nucleotides read TGCAGCGTTCTTACCACCAAGAGCTCCTACGAGCAGTACTTC.